The 27 T cell receptor beta chains listed next were all sequenced from one sample in a study of shared clonotypes between healthy human individuals. Produced via immunoSEQ multiplex PCR; TCRdb's table is partial and in-frame only. The sample has roughly 550,000 clones, nearly 97% seen once. CD45RO-negative, CCR7-positively selected cells formed the naive CD8 fraction, excluding terminally differentiated effector memory CD45RA+ cells. Sequencing was carried out using naive CD8+ T cells sorted from blood. The origin of the receptors is a woman aged 25 to 39 in good health.

The chain uses TRBV7-9 and TRBJ2-5; 10 nucleotides match TRBD1. The CDR3 is 16 residues long. The germline CDR1 and CDR2 sequences are SEHNR and FQNEAQ (reference sequence). V lost 6 bases, J lost 4 bases, and 11 bases stayed unmatched. CDR3 DNA: TGTGCCAGCAGTCCGGGGACAGGGGATGCGGGAGAGACCCAGTACTTC. Protein product: CASSPGTGDAGETQYF.

The chain links TRBV2 to TRBJ2-2, with 7 bases fitting TRBD2. CDR3 length: 19 amino acids. CDR1 and CDR2 (germline): SNHLY, FYNNEI. Trimming took 2 bases from V and 7 from J; bases not matched to a gene: 19. Here the CDR3 reads CASSERSSREPRDSGELFF. Here the CDR3 DNA reads TGTGCCAGCAGTGAACGGAGTTCGCGGGAGCCCCGAGATAGCGGGGAGCTGTTTTTT.

V gene TRBV7-9 combines with J gene TRBJ2-5, with D perhaps matching TRBD1 (5 bases). V was clipped by 3 bases and J by 7 bases, with 15 bases between them. The CDR3 consists of 14 residues. CDR1 and CDR2 (germline): SEHNR, FQNEAQ (reference sequence). The CDR3 nucleotides read TGTGCCAGCAGCTTCCCGGACATAAGGGCGACCCAGTACTTC. Amino acid sequence: CASSFPDIRATQYF.

DNA of the CDR3: TGTGCCAGCACACACGGCACGACAGGGCCCGGAAACACCATATATTTT. Its translation: CASTHGTTGPGNTIYF. This rearrangement joins TRBV7-8 to TRBJ1-3; TRBD1 agrees at 7 bases. The CDR3 length is 16 residues. V gave up 7 bases and J gave up 4 bases; unmatched junction bases: 13. Germline CDR1 reads SGHVS; CDR2 reads FQNEAQ.

The genes are TRBV19 and TRBJ1-5; D remains ambiguous. This CDR3 has 14 residues. Trimming took 6 bases from V and 12 from J, leaving 21 bases between them. In germline, CDR1 is LNHDA, CDR2 SQIVND (reference sequence). The CDR3 is CASSFMQPYGDQHF. The CDR3 bases are TGTGCCAGTAGCTTTATGCAGCCTTACGGTGACCAGCATTTT. The complete variable domain, with remaining parts taken from reference TRBV19 and TRBJ1-5, reads DGGITQSPKYLFRKEGQNVTLSCEQNLNHDAMYWYRQDPGQGLRLIYYSQIVNDFQKGDIAEGYSVSREKKESFPLTVTSAQKNPTAFYLCASSFMQPYGDQHFGDGTRLSIL.

This rearrangement joins TRBV27 to TRBJ2-7; TRBD1 matches at 9 bases. Germline V gene lookup returns CDR1 MNHEY and CDR2 SMNVEV (reference sequence). CDR3 length: 16 amino acids. V lost 3 bases and J lost 4; bases outside the gene matches: 10. The CDR3 spells CASSFILGQGAYEQYF. The DNA for the CDR3 is TGTGCCAGCAGTTTCATCCTGGGACAGGGTGCTTACGAGCAGTACTTC.

The chain links TRBV9 to TRBJ1-2, with D unresolved. V lost 0 bases and J 8 bases, leaving 23 bases between the germline ends. The CDR3 sequence is 17 residues long. Germline CDR1 SGDLS, CDR2 YYNGEE. CDR3 region: CASSVAGEAGPSRGYTF. DNA for the CDR3: TGTGCCAGCAGCGTAGCAGGTGAGGCAGGCCCAAGTCGGGGCTACACCTTC.

As to this clone: The same CDR3 also results from other DNA sequences found in this sample. The chain is built from TRBV7-9 and TRBJ2-1; D is uncertain. With 0 bases removed from V and 5 bases from J, the gap between germline ends came to 5 bases. The CDR3 totals 13 residues. Germline V CDR1 and CDR2: SEHNR, FQNEAQ (reference sequence). Written as DNA, the CDR3 is TGTGCCAGCAGCTTAGCAGGGAACAATGAGCAGTTCTTC. This gives the protein CASSLAGNNEQFF. The full variable domain, completed using reference TRBV7-9 and TRBJ2-1, is DTGVSQNPRHKITKRGQNVTFRCDPISEHNRLYWYRQTLGQGPEFLTYFQNEAQLEKSRLLSDRFSAERPKGSFSTLEIQRTEQGDSAMYLCASSLAGNNEQFFGPGTRLTVL.

The CDR3 DNA reads TGTGCCAGCAGCTGGGGTCTGCGGAATGAGCAGTTCTTC. Its protein product is CASSWGLRNEQFF. The chain combines TRBV13 with TRBJ2-1; D is uncertain. Germline V gene sequence: CDR1 PRHDT, CDR2 FYEKMQ (reference sequence). Trimming stripped 4 bases from V and 7 bases from J, with 11 bases between. CDR3 length: 13 amino acids.

The chain recombines TRBV27 with TRBJ2-7; D ambiguous. Trimming removed 0 bases at V and 4 bases at J, with 13 bases between. This CDR3 contains 15 residues. The germline gives CDR1 MNHEY, CDR2 SMNVEV (reference sequence). The CDR3 region has the DNA TGTGCCAGCAGTTTATCGATTTCCTCTTATTACGAGCAGTACTTC. Amino acid sequence: CASSLSISSYYEQYF.

The chain uses TRBV6-1 and TRBJ2-3; no reliable D call. The CDR3 length is 12 residues. V was clipped by 5 bases and J by 6 bases, with 9 bases between them. Germline CDR1 MNHNS, CDR2 SASEGT. In DNA form, the CDR3 reads TGTGCCAGCAGTAAAAGAACGGATACGCAGTATTTT. Its translation: CASSKRTDTQYF.

V gene TRBV19 combines with J gene TRBJ1-5, with 9 bases that match TRBD1. This CDR3 region has 16 residues. The germline V gene has CDR1 LNHDA and CDR2 SQIVND (reference sequence). With V trimmed by 5 bases and J by 0 bases, 5 bases remained unmatched. The CDR3 sequence: CASSDRGYYSNQPQHF. DNA for the CDR3: TGTGCCAGTAGTGACAGGGGGTACTATAGCAATCAGCCCCAGCATTTT.

This chain connects TRBV4-1 to TRBJ1-1; no clear D. Trimming removed 0 bases at V and 0 bases at J, with 11 bases between. CDR1 MGHRA and CDR2 YSYEKL come from the germline V gene. The CDR3 is 16 residues long. This CDR3 reads CASSQEVGLLNTEAFF. The CDR3 DNA reads TGCGCCAGCAGCCAAGAGGTTGGACTACTGAACACTGAAGCTTTCTTT.

V and J are TRBV27 and TRBJ1-4, with a possible D match to TRBD1 (5 bases). Germline values: CDR1 MNHEY, CDR2 SMNVEV (reference sequence). The CDR3 runs to 12 residues. Trimming removed 6 bases from V and 7 bases from J, with 9 bases in between. The CDR3 DNA reads TGTGCCAGCAGGGGGCAGGGTGAAAAACTGTTTTTT. Protein: CASRGQGEKLFF.

The chain combines TRBV4-1 with TRBJ1-2; possibly TRBD1 for D (6 bases). The CDR3 extends over 15 amino acids. Germline values: CDR1 MGHRA, CDR2 YSYEKL. Trimming shortened V by 4 bases and J by 5 bases, and 17 bases separated the two germline ends. DNA of the CDR3: TGCGCCAGCAGCCTACAAGCACTTACAGGGTATGGCTACACCTTC. This gives the protein CASSLQALTGYGYTF.

This clone was detected only once. The chain has TRBV4-1 and TRBJ1-5; D call uncertain. The CDR3 sequence is 16 residues long. The germline CDR1 and CDR2 sequences are MGHRA and YSYEKL. Deletions cut 3 bases from V and 7 bases from J, with 19 bases between. CDR3 region: CASSHVFRARGQPQHF. In DNA form, the CDR3 reads TGCGCCAGCAGCCACGTTTTCCGGGCCCGCGGGCAGCCCCAGCATTTT.

This rearrangement joins TRBV2 to TRBJ1-5; D is unresolved. The CDR3 runs to 16 residues. V was pared by 6 bases and J by 4 bases, with 19 bases between. Germline V CDR1 and CDR2: SNHLY, FYNNEI. Written as DNA, the CDR3 is TGTGCCAGCAGCGATGCCGGGAGGGCACGGAATCAGCCCCAGCATTTT. Translating gives CASSDAGRARNQPQHF.

This clone appeared a single time. The J gene is TRBJ2-7, the V gene TRBV20-1, with D perhaps TRBD2 (5 bases). This CDR3 spans 11 amino acids. Germline V gene lookup returns CDR1 DFQATT and CDR2 SNEGSKA (reference sequence). The germline V and J ends were trimmed by 6 bases and 6 bases, with 12 bases remaining between them. The CDR3 DNA is TGCAGTGCCGAAAGAGGGTCCGAGCAGTACTTC. As protein: CSAERGSEQYF.

A word on this clone: Other DNA sequences within the sample encode an identical CDR3. The rearrangement links TRBV5-6 to TRBJ2-1; D remains ambiguous. Germline V CDR1 and CDR2: SGHDT, YYEEEE. The CDR3 spans 11 residues. Trimming took off 1 base at V and 7 bases at J, with 3 bases between the two ends. This CDR3 is CASSLSNEQFF. The CDR3 DNA is TGTGCCAGCAGCTTGAGTAATGAGCAGTTCTTC.

The CDR3 nucleotides read TGTGCCAGCAGCCCTTGGACAGGGTTAATCTCCTACGAGCAGTACTTC. It translates to CASSPWTGLISYEQYF. The V call is TRBV11-2, the J call TRBJ2-7; 8 positions agree with TRBD1. Unmatched junction bases numbered 9, after V lost 5 bases and J lost 0 bases. The V gene's germline CDR1 is SGHAT and CDR2 FQNNGV. This CDR3 has 16 residues.

V and J are TRBV6-5 and TRBJ1-5; D remains unclear. The CDR3 contains 15 residues. The germline V gene has CDR1 MNHEY and CDR2 SVGAGI. Trimming cost V 5 bases and J 8 bases, with 19 bases left between them. The CDR3 DNA is TGTGCCAGCAGTCGTACACCGACCGAGGGTGAGCCCCAGCATTTT. Its protein is CASSRTPTEGEPQHF.

This chain uses TRBV20-1 with TRBJ2-1; D is unclear. Trimming stripped 7 bases from V and 6 bases from J, with 4 bases between. This CDR3 contains 9 residues. Looked up from germline, CDR1 is DFQATT and CDR2 is SNEGSKA (reference sequence). CDR3 in DNA: TGCAGTGTTATCAATGAGCAGTTCTTC. Translating it yields CSVINEQFF.

The J gene is TRBJ2-2, the V gene TRBV28; the D gene is possibly TRBD2 (6 bases). The germline V gene has CDR1 MDHEN and CDR2 SYDVKM. V lost 2 bases, J lost 9 bases, and 7 bases lay in between. This CDR3 is 12 amino acids long. CDR3 loop: CASSLGGWELFF. In DNA form, the CDR3 reads TGTGCCAGCAGTTTAGGAGGGTGGGAGCTGTTTTTT.

The J gene is TRBJ1-2, the V gene TRBV28; D is possibly TRBD1 (5 bases). Germline assignment: CDR1 MDHEN and CDR2 SYDVKM. Between the trimmed V and J ends, which lost 2 bases and 3 bases, there was a span of 16 bases. The CDR3 consists of 16 residues. The CDR3 spells CASSLDQGRVDYGYTF. The CDR3 region has the DNA TGTGCCAGCAGTTTAGATCAGGGCAGGGTGGACTATGGCTACACCTTC.

V gene TRBV9 combines with J gene TRBJ2-2, with D hard to call. This CDR3 is built from 17 residues. Germline V gene data show CDR1 as SGDLS and CDR2 as YYNGEE. V lost 0 bases and J 0 bases, leaving 12 bases between the germline ends. CDR3 sequence (DNA): TGTGCCAGCAGCGTAGAATCTATCGCGCCGAACACCGGGGAGCTGTTTTTT. Translating it yields CASSVESIAPNTGELFF.

V usage is TRBV7-9 and J usage is TRBJ2-7, with 8 bases fitting TRBD2. CDR1 and CDR2 from the germline V gene are SEHNR and FQNEAQ (reference sequence). The CDR3 length is 15 residues. V shed 7 bases and J 2 bases; nucleotides not matched to a gene: 10. CDR3 sequence: CASTQGLADTYEQYF. The CDR3 DNA sequence: TGTGCCAGCACCCAAGGACTAGCTGATACCTACGAGCAGTACTTC.

This chain uses TRBV11-2 with TRBJ2-1; D might be TRBD1 (5 bases). With 1 base removed from V and 0 bases from J, the gap between germline ends came to 16 bases. Germline V gene sequence: CDR1 SGHAT, CDR2 FQNNGV. The CDR3 is 18 residues long. The CDR3 bases are TGTGCCAGCAGCTTAGGGGGCCGGAGCGTCGACTCCTACAATGAGCAGTTCTTC. Its protein is CASSLGGRSVDSYNEQFF.